This is a list of T cell receptor beta chains from one sample in a study of T cells in Graves' hyperthyroidism and ophthalmopathy. Using its own MiXCR run on the multiplex PCR reads, TCRdb lists one record per CDR3 protein. The sample consists of around 56,000 distinct CDR3 sequences, roughly 58% of them appearing once. Sequenced material: blood. These receptors came from a woman aged 60 to 75 with Graves' ophthalmopathy. Each CDR3 is given with its conserved first and last residue. D genes are given only for firm matches. The size entry is marked missing in some rows and otherwise reads once, few, many or a size class.

clone_size j_call v_call d_call cdr3_nt cdr3_aa
many TRBJ1-3 TRBV20-1 TRBD1 TGCAGTGCTAGAGCCCAATGGGCCGGGGACAGGGTGTGGGGAAACACCATATATTTT CSARAQWAGDRVWGNTIYF
many TRBJ2-1 TRBV19 NA TGTGCCAGTAGACCTTCCCATCCCTCCTACAATGAGCAGTTCTTC CASRPSHPSYNEQFF
NA TRBJ2-5 TRBV6-5 TRBD1 TGTGCCAGCAGTTACTCGGGACAGGGGAGGGAGACCCAGTACTTC CASSYSGQGRETQYF
NA TRBJ2-1 TRBV12-3/TRBV12-4 NA TGTGCCTGCAATTTTAGCAATGAGCAGTTCTTC CACNFSNEQFF
NA TRBJ2-2 TRBV7-2 TRBD1 TGTGCCAGCAGCCGGGACAGCGGGGAGCTGTTTTTT CASSRDSGELFF
once TRBJ2-1 TRBV20-1 TRBD2 TGCAGTGCCGGAACGGGACTAGCGGCAGATACGCAGTTCTTC CSAGTGLAADTQFF
NA TRBJ2-7 TRBV9 TRBD2 TGTGCCAGGGGGACTAGCGGGAACTACGAGCAGTACTTC CARGTSGNYEQYF
NA TRBJ2-7 TRBV20-1 TRBD2 TGCAGTGCTGGGACTAGCGGTGGGCCGACCTACGAGCAGTACTTC CSAGTSGGPTYEQYF
NA TRBJ1-5 TRBV6-1 TRBD1 TGTGCCAGCAGCTCGACAGGGGCGTTAGGTCAGCCCCAGCATTTT CASSSTGALGQPQHF
many TRBJ2-5 TRBV7-3 TRBD1 TGTGCCAGCAGCCTAATGGGACAGGGGGCTGAAGAGACCCAGTACTTC CASSLMGQGAEETQYF
NA TRBJ2-5 TRBV19 TRBD2 TGTGCCAGTAGTACGGGAGGGTTGGGGGAGACCCAGTACTTC CASSTGGLGETQYF
NA TRBJ1-1 TRBV29-1 NA TGCAGCGTTGCCCGGCAGATAGACACTGAAGCTTTCTTT CSVARQIDTEAFF
NA TRBJ1-5 TRBV24-1 NA NA CATSERQKELRAGHQHF
many TRBJ2-1 TRBV5-4 NA TGTGCCAGCAGCTTGGTGGTCGGGGGCTTTGGGTGGAATGAGCAGTTCTTC CASSLVVGGFGWNEQFF
NA TRBJ2-1 TRBV15 TRBD2 TGTGCCACCAGATTGGGACTAGCGGGGGACTACAATGAGCAGTTCTTC CATRLGLAGDYNEQFF
NA TRBJ2-1 TRBV2 NA TGTGCCAGCTCCTACAATGAGCAGCTCTTC CASSYNEQLF
many TRBJ1-1 TRBV12-3/TRBV12-4 NA TGTGCCAGCAGAAGAGGACACGCCACTAGTATGGAAGCTTTCTTT CASRRGHATSMEAFF
many TRBJ1-1 TRBV7-9 NA TGTGCCAGCAGCTCGGGGGGGGAGAACACTGAAGCTTTCTTT CASSSGGENTEAFF
many TRBJ2-7 TRBV12-3/TRBV12-4 NA TGTGCCAGCATTACCGGGACCGACAACTCCTACGAGCAGTACTTC CASITGTDNSYEQYF
many TRBJ2-7 TRBV7-9 NA TGTGCCAGCAGCCCCTATGAGGGTTTGGACGAGCAGTACTTC CASSPYEGLDEQYF
NA TRBJ1-5 TRBV9 TRBD1 TGTGCCAGCAGCGACCGGGACAGGGGGCCGCTGCCCCAGCATTTT CASSDRDRGPLPQHF
NA TRBJ2-6 TRBV12-3/TRBV12-4 NA TGTGCCAGCAGTTTAGCGGCGGGAACTGAAGCTTTC CASSLAAGTEAF
medium-sized TRBJ2-7 TRBV20-1 NA TGCAGTGCTAGCACTGGACTACAATTGCGGGAGCAGTACTTC CSASTGLQLREQYF
NA TRBJ2-5 TRBV7-8 TRBD2 TGTGCCAGCAGCTTAGCCCCGCCTAGCGGACCCCAAGAGACCCAGTACTTC CASSLAPPSGPQETQYF
many TRBJ1-2 TRBV7-9 NA TGTGCCAGCAGCATTGCAGGGGGCTACACCTTC CASSIAGGYTF
NA TRBJ1-6 TRBV2 TRBD1 TGTGCCAGCAGTCGGACAGGGGGCGACCCCTCACCCCTCCACTTT CASSRTGGDPSPLHF